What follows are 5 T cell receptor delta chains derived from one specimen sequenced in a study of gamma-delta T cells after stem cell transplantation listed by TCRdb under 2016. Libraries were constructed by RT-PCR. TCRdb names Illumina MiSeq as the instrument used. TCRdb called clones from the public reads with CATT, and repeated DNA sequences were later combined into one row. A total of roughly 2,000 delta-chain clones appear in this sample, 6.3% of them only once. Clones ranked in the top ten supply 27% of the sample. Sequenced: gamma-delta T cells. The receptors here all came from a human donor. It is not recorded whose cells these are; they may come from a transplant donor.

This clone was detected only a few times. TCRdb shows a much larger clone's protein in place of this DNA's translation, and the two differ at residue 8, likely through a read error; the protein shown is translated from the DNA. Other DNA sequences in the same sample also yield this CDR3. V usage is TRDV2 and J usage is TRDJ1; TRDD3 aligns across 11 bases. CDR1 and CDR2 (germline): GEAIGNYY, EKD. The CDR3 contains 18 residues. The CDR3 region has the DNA TGTGCCTGCGACACCGTTTCCCGGGCTGGGGGATACTCCGATAAACTCATCTTT. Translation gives CACDTVSRAGGYSDKLIF.

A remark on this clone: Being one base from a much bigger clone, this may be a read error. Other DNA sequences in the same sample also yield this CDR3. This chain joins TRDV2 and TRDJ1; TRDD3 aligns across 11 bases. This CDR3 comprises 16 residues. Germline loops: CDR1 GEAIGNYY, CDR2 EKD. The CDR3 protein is CACEGLGDTPADKLIF. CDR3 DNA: TGTGCTTGTGAGGGTCTGGGGGATACCCCAGCCGATAAACTCATCTTT.

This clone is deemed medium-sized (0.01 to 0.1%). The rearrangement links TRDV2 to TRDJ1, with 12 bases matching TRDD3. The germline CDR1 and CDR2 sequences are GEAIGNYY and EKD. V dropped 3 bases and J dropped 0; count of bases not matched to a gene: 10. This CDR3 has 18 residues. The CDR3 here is CACDVLGDTPRDTDKLIF. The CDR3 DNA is TGTGCCTGTGACGTACTGGGGGATACACCCAGGGACACCGATAAACTCATCTTT.

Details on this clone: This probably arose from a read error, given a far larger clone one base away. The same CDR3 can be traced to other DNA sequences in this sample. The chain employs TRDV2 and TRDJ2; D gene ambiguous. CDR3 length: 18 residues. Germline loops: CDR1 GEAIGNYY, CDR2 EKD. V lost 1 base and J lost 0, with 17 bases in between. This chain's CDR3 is CACDTVGGGLALTAQLFF. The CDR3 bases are TGTGCCTGTGACACTGTTGGTGGAGGCCTAGCTTTGACAGCACAACTCTTCTTT.

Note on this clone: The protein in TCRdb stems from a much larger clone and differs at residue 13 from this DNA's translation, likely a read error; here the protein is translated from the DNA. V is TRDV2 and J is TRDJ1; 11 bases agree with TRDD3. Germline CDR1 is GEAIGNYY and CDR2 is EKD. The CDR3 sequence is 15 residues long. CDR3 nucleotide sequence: TGTGCCTGTGACCGTCTGGGGGATACCTCCGATAAATTCATCTTT. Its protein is CACDRLGDTSDKFIF.